Below are 11 T cell receptor beta chains sequenced from a single sample in a study of T cell changes during pregnancy in multiple sclerosis. Sequencing used immunoSEQ multiplex PCR; TCRdb keeps in-frame clones, though not all of them. The sample holds 65,000 to 90,000 clones, nearly 95% seen once. Sequencing was performed on CD4+ T cells from peripheral blood mononuclear cells, taken after pregnancy. These receptors all stem from a female donor with multiple sclerosis, enrolled in a pregnancy study.

This clone was counted only a few times. V and J are TRBV5-4 and TRBJ2-2; the D gene is possibly TRBD2 (6 bases). This CDR3 has 15 residues. The V and J ends lost 7 bases and 3 bases respectively, with 16 bases between them. CDR1 SGHNT and CDR2 YYREEE come from the germline V gene (reference sequence). The CDR3 DNA reads TGTGCCAGCCAAGCGGGCGGGACGGACACCGGGGAGCTGTTTTTT. Protein product: CASQAGGTDTGELFF.

V is TRBV18 and J is TRBJ1-1; D may be TRBD1 (5 bases). Trimming pared 2 bases from V and 6 bases from J, leaving 22 bases between. The CDR3 consists of 17 residues. Germline CDR1 and CDR2: KGHSH and LQKENI. As DNA, the CDR3 is TGTGCCAGCTCACCAAAGTTAATGGACGCCGGGGGTTCTGAAGCTTTCTTT. It translates to CASSPKLMDAGGSEAFF.

The CDR3: CASRLSDTGELFF. In nucleotides, the CDR3 is TGTGCCAGCCGCCTGAGCGACACCGGGGAGCTGTTTTTT. The chain is built from TRBV28 and TRBJ2-2, with D uncertain. The CDR3 runs 13 residues. Germline CDR1 is MDHEN and CDR2 is SYDVKM. Trimming removed 8 bases at V and 3 bases at J, with 10 bases between.

The rearrangement joins TRBV28 to TRBJ2-1; 8 nucleotides match TRBD2. J was trimmed by 5 bases and V by 7 bases; bases with no gene match: 4. The CDR3 length is 13 residues. Germline assignment: CDR1 MDHEN and CDR2 SYDVKM. The CDR3 sequence: CASMTSVDNEQFF. The CDR3 DNA sequence: TGTGCCAGCATGACTAGCGTCGACAATGAGCAGTTCTTC.

V gene TRBV4-1 combines with J gene TRBJ2-3, with 14 bases identical to TRBD2. The CDR3 sequence is 17 residues long. CDR1 is MGHRA, CDR2 YSYEKL, per germline. V lost 2 bases, J lost 2 bases, and 3 bases stayed unmatched. In nucleotides, the CDR3 is TGCGCCAGCAGCCAATTGGGACTAGCGGGAGACACAGATACGCAGTATTTT. Translating it yields CASSQLGLAGDTDTQYF.

The chain couples TRBV19 to TRBJ2-1; 7 bases are shared with TRBD2. Germline CDR1 reads LNHDA; CDR2 reads SQIVND (reference sequence). After removal of 4 bases from V and 4 bases from J, the junction contained 1 base not matched to a gene. CDR3 size: 13 residues. For the CDR3, the DNA is TGTGCCAGTAGTAGCGGGAGTTACAATGAGCAGTTCTTC. Residues: CASSSGSYNEQFF.

V usage is TRBV7-7 and J usage is TRBJ2-1; 7 positions match TRBD1. V dropped 5 bases and J dropped 5; count of bases not matched to a gene: 6. The CDR3 is made up of 14 amino acids. The germline V gene encodes CDR1 SSHAT and CDR2 FNYEAQ (reference sequence). The CDR3 sequence: CASSQTGTDNEQFF. For the CDR3, the DNA is TGTGCCAGCAGCCAAACAGGGACAGACAATGAGCAGTTCTTC.

V and J are TRBV11-1 and TRBJ2-5, with 12 bases that match TRBD2. Germline V gene data show CDR1 as SGHAT and CDR2 as FQDESV (reference sequence). The CDR3 runs 16 residues. Trimming removed 5 bases from V and 5 bases from J; junction bases left unmatched: 9. The CDR3 nucleotides read TGTGCCAGCAGCAGGGCTAGCGGGAGGGCCAAGGAGACCCAGTACTTC. The encoded protein is CASSRASGRAKETQYF. Combining the CDR3 with reference TRBV11-1 and TRBJ2-5 gives the whole variable domain EAEVAQSPRYKITEKSQAVAFWCDPISGHATLYWYRQILGQGPELLVQFQDESVVDDSQLPKDRFSAERLKGVDSTLKIQPAELGDSAMYLCASSRASGRAKETQYFGPGTRLLVL.

The chain uses TRBV30 and TRBJ2-3; the D is unclear. V shed 4 bases and J shed 6 bases, with 11 bases lying between them. CDR1 GTSNPN and CDR2 SVGIG come from the germline V gene (reference sequence). This CDR3 comprises 12 residues. DNA of the CDR3: TGTGCCTGGACCAGAGACGGGGATACGCAGTATTTT. Translated: CAWTRDGDTQYF.

V is TRBV28 and J is TRBJ1-3; D gene unclear. Germline V gene data show CDR1 as MDHEN and CDR2 as SYDVKM. Between the trimmed V and J ends, which lost 1 base and 7 bases, there was a span of 17 bases. The CDR3 is made up of 16 amino acids. DNA of the CDR3: TGTGCCAGCAGTTTATTTGGCTTACAGAGATGGAACACCATATATTTT. It yields the protein CASSLFGLQRWNTIYF.

For this clone: The same CDR3 also results from other DNA sequences found in this sample. The chain uses TRBV2 and TRBJ1-4, with D possibly matching TRBD1 (6 bases). The germline CDR1 and CDR2 sequences are SNHLY and FYNNEI. V was shortened by 4 bases and J by 0 bases, with 9 bases between the two germline ends. There are 15 residues in the CDR3. CDR3 nucleotide sequence: TGTGCCAGCAGTGTTAGACAGGCAACTAATGAAAAACTGTTTTTT. As protein: CASSVRQATNEKLFF.